What follows are 22 T cell receptor beta chains derived from one specimen sequenced in a study of blood T cells in healthy people across ages. The authors ran a second PCR of about 6 to 12 cycles using a sample-barcoded 5' primer and a J-beta primer mix. TCRdb called the 5' RACE reads again in MiXCR, with one record for every CDR3 protein. The table lists some 1,500,000 distinct CDR3 sequences, 35% to 45% of them singletons. The material sequenced was blood. These receptors originate from a woman in her late teens or twenties in good health.

The rearrangement uses TRBV7-9 and TRBJ2-5; 7 positions agree with TRBD2. Judging by the DNA end, TRBJ2-7 fits better; the J call may be wrong. Germline loops: CDR1 SEHNR, CDR2 FQNEAQ (reference sequence). The CDR3 is made up of 11 amino acids. CDR3 in amino acids: CASKAGYEQYF. The CDR3 bases are TGTGCCAGCAAAGCGGGATACGAGCAGTACTTC.

In this sample, this clonotype turned up a few times. J is TRBJ2-7 and V is TRBV20-1; no reliable D call. Trimming stripped 4 bases from V and 3 bases from J, with 7 bases between. The CDR3 extends over 11 amino acids. Germline V gene lookup returns CDR1 DFQATT and CDR2 SNEGSKA (reference sequence). For the CDR3, the DNA is TGCAGTGCTAAGAAAGGCTACGAGCAGTACTTC. This translates into CSAKKGYEQYF.

This rearrangement joins TRBV3-1 to TRBJ1-6; unclear D gene. CDR1 is LGHDT and CDR2 is YNNKEL in the germline V gene (reference sequence). Trimming took 3 bases from V and 9 from J, leaving 12 bases between them. The CDR3 spans 14 residues. The CDR3 DNA reads TGTGCCAGCAGCCACCACAGTTTTTCTTCACCCCTCCACTTT. This codes for CASSHHSFSSPLHF.

This clonotype has only a few counts. The chain links TRBV2 to TRBJ2-5; D is unresolved. Trimming removed 0 bases from V and 4 bases from J, with 15 bases in between. Germline CDR1 SNHLY, CDR2 FYNNEI. The CDR3 spans 16 residues. As DNA, the CDR3 is TGTGCCAGCAGTGAAGCGCTTGGCGGCGGCGGAGAGACCCAGTACTTC. This sequence encodes CASSEALGGGGETQYF.

This rearrangement joins TRBV7-2 to TRBJ2-3; 10 nucleotides agree with TRBD1. From germline, CDR1 is SGHTA and CDR2 FQGNSA. The CDR3 sequence is 15 residues long. The ends lost 5 bases at V and 4 bases at J; junction bases unmatched: 6. CDR3 protein: CASSAGQGPPDTQYF. CDR3 DNA sequence: TGTGCCAGCAGCGCGGGACAGGGGCCGCCAGATACGCAGTATTTT. The full variable domain, its missing parts supplied by reference TRBV7-2 and TRBJ2-3, is GAGVSQSPSNKVTEKGKDVELRCDPISGHTALYWYRQSLGQGLEFLIYFQGNSAPDKSGLPSDRFSAERTGGSVSTLTIQRTQQEDSAVYLCASSAGQGPPDTQYFGPGTRLTVL.

The chain joins TRBV11-2 to TRBJ2-1, with D hard to call. The V gene lost 4 bases and the J gene lost 3 bases, with 10 bases spanning the gap. Germline V gene lookup returns CDR1 SGHAT and CDR2 FQNNGV. The CDR3 loop spans 14 amino acids. CDR3 region: CASSWGLIYNEQFF. CDR3 DNA sequence: TGTGCCAGCAGCTGGGGATTGATCTACAATGAGCAGTTCTTC.

The gene calls are TRBV20-1 and TRBJ2-7, with TRBD2 matching 15 bases. With V trimmed by 5 bases and J by 1 base, 3 bases remained unmatched. Germline V gene sequence: CDR1 DFQATT, CDR2 SNEGSKA (reference sequence). CDR3 length: 15 amino acids. CDR3 loop: CSAPGTSGRSYEQYF. In DNA form, the CDR3 reads TGCAGTGCTCCCGGGACTAGCGGGAGGTCCTACGAGCAGTACTTC.

The chain joins TRBV3-1 to TRBJ2-1; D is undetermined. The germline gives CDR1 LGHDT, CDR2 YNNKEL (reference sequence). The ends were cut back, 1 base at V and 9 bases at J, with 13 bases in the middle. The CDR3 length is 14 residues. CDR3 sequence (DNA): TGTGCCAGCAGCCAAGGTAAAGGGTGGGGTGAGCAGTTCTTC. This translates into CASSQGKGWGEQFF.

This clonotype was counted a few times. The chain recombines TRBV6-1 with TRBJ2-5; D is ambiguous. The CDR3 is 16 residues long. V was clipped by 2 bases and J by 4 bases, with 17 bases between them. Germline assignment: CDR1 MNHNS and CDR2 SASEGT. The CDR3, as DNA: TGTGCCAGCAGTGAATCTAGGCGGCGACCCTCAGAGACCCAGTACTTC. It translates to CASSESRRRPSETQYF.

This rearrangement joins TRBV29-1 to TRBJ1-1; D remains unclear. Germline CDR1 reads SQVTM; CDR2 reads ANQGSEA. Trimming removed 5 bases at V and 4 bases at J, with 14 bases between. The CDR3 totals 13 residues. The CDR3 protein is CSVTLGMGTEAFF. The DNA for the CDR3 is TGCAGCGTTACGTTGGGAATGGGCACTGAAGCTTTCTTT.

The J gene is TRBJ1-6, the V gene TRBV20-1; unclear D gene. CDR3 length: 13 residues. The V end lost 3 bases, the J end lost 4 bases, and 7 bases lay between the germline ends. CDR1 DFQATT and CDR2 SNEGSKA come from the germline V gene (reference sequence). The CDR3 nucleotides are TGCAGTGCTAGCCCGGATTATAATTCACCCCTCCACTTT. Translation: CSASPDYNSPLHF.

This clonotype was seen a single time. V and J are TRBV7-2 and TRBJ2-5; 7 nucleotides align to TRBD1. The V segment lost 1 base and the J segment 4 bases; nucleotides outside the gene matches: 6. There are 15 residues in the CDR3. CDR1 SGHTA and CDR2 FQGNSA come from the germline V gene. CDR3 sequence: CASSLVTGNRETQYF. The CDR3 region has the DNA TGTGCCAGCAGCTTAGTGACAGGGAACCGAGAGACCCAGTACTTC.

The chain joins TRBV2 to TRBJ1-1; 11 bases are shared with TRBD1. Looked up from germline, CDR1 is SNHLY and CDR2 is FYNNEI. The CDR3 length is 15 residues. After removal of 3 bases from V and 5 bases from J, the junction contained 5 bases not matched to a gene. The CDR3 reads CASSDWTGGNTEAFF. The DNA for the CDR3 is TGTGCCAGCAGTGACTGGACAGGGGGCAATACTGAAGCTTTCTTT.

This sequence joins TRBV9 and TRBJ2-3, with D unresolved. V shed 5 bases and J shed 6 bases, with 10 bases lying between them. Germline CDR1 reads SGDLS; CDR2 reads YYNGEE. The CDR3 consists of 12 residues. Here the CDR3 DNA reads TGTGCCAGCAGGGGCGTTATGGATACGCAGTATTTT. It encodes CASRGVMDTQYF.

V usage is TRBV7-8 and J usage is TRBJ2-3; 12 nucleotides line up with TRBD2. Germline lookup yields CDR1 SGHVS and CDR2 FQNEAQ. This CDR3 is built from 16 residues. The V segment lost 3 bases and the J segment 4 bases; nucleotides outside the gene matches: 5. The CDR3 DNA is TGTGCCAGCAGCTTCCATCTAGCGGGAGGGTCAGATACGCAGTATTTT. Translated: CASSFHLAGGSDTQYF.

This clonotype was counted between two and nine times. The V call is TRBV7-2, the J call TRBJ2-7; 7 nucleotides agree with TRBD1. The CDR3 length is 14 residues. Germline loops: CDR1 SGHTA, CDR2 FQGNSA. The V gene end was trimmed by 4 bases and the J gene end by 3 bases; junction bases not matched to a gene: 6. The CDR3 here is CASSYSGTDYEQYF. CDR3 coding DNA: TGTGCCAGCAGCTATTCCGGGACAGACTACGAGCAGTACTTC.

The V and J genes are TRBV11-2 and TRBJ2-3; the match to TRBD2 covers 7 bases. This CDR3 comprises 16 residues. J lost 2 bases, V lost 5 bases, and 10 bases had no gene match. CDR1 and CDR2 (germline): SGHAT, FQNNGV. The CDR3 nucleotides read TGTGCCAGCAGCCTAGGGTGGGGGGGGTTCACAGATACGCAGTATTTT. It is translated as CASSLGWGGFTDTQYF.

The sample holds a few counts of this clonotype. This sequence joins TRBV9 and TRBJ2-1; D possibly corresponds to TRBD2 (5 bases). Germline CDR1 and CDR2: SGDLS and YYNGEE. The V and J ends lost 0 bases and 6 bases respectively, with 16 bases between them. The CDR3 spans 16 residues. CDR3 in amino acids: CASSVEGEERANEQFF. The DNA for the CDR3 is TGTGCCAGCAGCGTAGAGGGAGAGGAGAGGGCCAATGAGCAGTTCTTC.

V gene TRBV7-2 combines with J gene TRBJ2-3; D not certain. The CDR3 totals 16 residues. Germline loops: CDR1 SGHTA, CDR2 FQGNSA. The ends were cut back, 2 bases at V and 0 bases at J, with 12 bases in the middle. CDR3 sequence (DNA): TGTGCCAGCAGCTTACGGGTCACCGGTAGCACAGATACGCAGTATTTT. It yields the protein CASSLRVTGSTDTQYF.

The chain joins TRBV20-1 to TRBJ2-5; D might be TRBD1 (6 bases). Germline-derived CDR1 and CDR2 are DFQATT and SNEGSKA (reference sequence). Trimming cost V 2 bases and J 13 bases, with 20 bases left between them. The CDR3 is made up of 13 amino acids. CDR3 amino acids: CSARPFPRTERYF. CDR3 bases: TGCAGTGCTAGACCGTTCCCCCGGACAGAGCGGTACTTC.

This chain uses TRBV4-2 with TRBJ2-4, with 15 bases identical to TRBD2. Near its end, the DNA agrees better with TRBJ2-7, so the J call may be wrong. From germline, CDR1 is LGHNA and CDR2 YNFKEQ. The CDR3 is 15 amino acids. CDR3 protein: CASSQEGLAGGEQYF. CDR3 DNA sequence: TGTGCCAGCAGCCAAGAGGGACTAGCGGGAGGCGAGCAGTACTTC.

A remark on this clonotype: The junction and the germline gene differ at one end; a read error may be behind it. This chain joins TRBV29-1 and TRBJ2-7; TRBD2 aligns across 10 bases. The CDR3 is 15 amino acids. The germline V gene encodes CDR1 SQVTM and CDR2 ANQGSEA. For the CDR3, the DNA is TGCAGCGTTTTTAATTGGACTAGCGGCTCCTACGGGCAGTACTTC. Amino acid sequence: CSVFNWTSGSYGQYF.